The T cell receptor (beta chain) under discussion was sequenced for a study of OX40 agonist ivuxolimab in advanced cancers. Overall study context: Prior anti-PD-1, anti-PD-L1 or anti-CTLA-4 therapy was allowed; roughly 40% had some. Study-level findings and limits: On average, a greater number of expanded clones characterised CD8+ T cells relative to CD4+. It was not determined which antigens were specifically recognized by the peripheral T cells that had undergone clonal expansion.

With autoimmune disease history or systemic immunosuppression, patients were excluded. Remarks on this clone: Its target is not known.

Germline V gene data show CDR1 as MNHNS and CDR2 as SASEGT. Trimming cost V 2 bases and J 0 bases, with 8 bases left between them. The CDR3 is 15 amino acids. The repertoire was sequenced with immunoSEQ multiplex PCR; TCRdb's copy has only in-frame clones and lacks some. The sample includes 26,000 or so clones, roughly three quarters of them seen just once. This material consisted of CD4+ or CD8+ T cells sorted from blood, taken in a trial of the OX40 agonist ivuxolimab. The V and J genes are TRBV6-1 and TRBJ1-3; D unresolved. This clonotype originated in an adult with an advanced solid tumor such as melanoma, head and neck, liver or kidney cancer. The CDR3 loop reads CASSERSFSGNTIYF. In nucleotides, the CDR3 is TGTGCCAGCAGTGAAAGGTCCTTCTCTGGAAACACCATATATTTT.